This TCR beta chain was observed in a study of blood T cell repertoires in COVID-19. Study information: The United States, Italy and Spain were the sources of the acute and convalescent COVID-19 samples. PBMCs, B-cell-depleted T cells, or T cells were the source of the cDNA or gDNA that made up the material.

In the authors' workflow: Amplification with reference gene primers provided the estimates of nucleated cell counts. Sequenced by immunoSEQ multiplex PCR; TCRdb stores in-frame clones only, minus some. The V and J calls and the clone size are those of that table, but D and trimming were determined from the DNA. The data contain 50,000 or so clones, 80% to 90% of them seen just once; the ten biggest clones take up around 30%. The CDR3 length is 14 residues. Germline CDR1 reads SNHLY; CDR2 reads FYNNEI. V trimming: 4 bases; J trimming: 7 bases; junction bases outside the gene matches: 6. The chain joins TRBV2 to TRBJ1-4; 7 bases fit TRBD1. This receptor was identified in a human donor in a cohort sampled during active COVID-19. Source material: peripheral blood. The CDR3 loop is CASSGVRGSEKLFF. As DNA, the CDR3 is TGTGCCAGCAGTGGGGTCAGGGGGAGTGAAAAACTGTTTTTT. Full variable domain (rest looked up from reference TRBV2 and TRBJ1-4): EPEVTQTPSHQVTQMGQEVILRCVPISNHLYFYWYRQILGQKVEFLVSFYNNEISEKSEIFDDQFSVERPDGSNFTLKIRSTKLEDSAMYFCASSGVRGSEKLFFGSGTQLSVL.